This paragraph reports one T cell receptor (beta chain). What it binds is not known. This specimen belongs to a study of T cell responses to AZD1222 COVID-19 vaccine. Profiling relied on immunoSEQ multiplex PCR, and the TCRdb table lists in-frame clones only, not all of them. Of 100,000 to 120,000 clones listed, around 84% are singletons. This CDR3 spans 18 amino acids. V lost 4 bases to trimming and J lost 4 bases; unmatched junction nucleotides: 11. Germline CDR1 is SGHTA and CDR2 is FQGNSA. Study results and caveats: After two AZD1222 doses, spike-specific TCR breadth and depth rose versus day 0.

The V call is TRBV7-2, the J call TRBJ2-7; 15 bases are a match to TRBD2. The source material was peripheral blood, sampled on day 0 of AZD1222 vaccination. The clonotype originates from an adult in good health. The chain's CDR3 is CASSSSRTSGGARYEQYF. CDR3 nucleotides: TGTGCCAGCAGCTCTTCCAGGACTAGCGGGGGGGCTAGGTACGAGCAGTACTTC.